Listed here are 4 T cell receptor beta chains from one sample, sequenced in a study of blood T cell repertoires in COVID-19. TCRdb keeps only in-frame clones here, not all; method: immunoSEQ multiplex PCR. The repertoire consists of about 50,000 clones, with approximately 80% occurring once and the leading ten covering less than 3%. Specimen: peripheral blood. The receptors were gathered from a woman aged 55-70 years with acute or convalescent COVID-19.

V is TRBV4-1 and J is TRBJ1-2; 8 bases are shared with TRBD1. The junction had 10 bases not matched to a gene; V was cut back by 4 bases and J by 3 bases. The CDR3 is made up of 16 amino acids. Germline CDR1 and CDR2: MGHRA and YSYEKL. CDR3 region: CASSRGQGGTDYGYTF. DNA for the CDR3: TGCGCCAGCAGCCGAGGACAGGGCGGAACGGACTATGGCTACACCTTC.

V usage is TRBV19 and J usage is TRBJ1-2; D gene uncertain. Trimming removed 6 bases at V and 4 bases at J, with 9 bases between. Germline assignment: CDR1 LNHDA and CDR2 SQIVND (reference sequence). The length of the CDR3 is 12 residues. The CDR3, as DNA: TGTGCCAGTAGGGACTCTTCCTATGGCTACACCTTC. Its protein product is CASRDSSYGYTF.

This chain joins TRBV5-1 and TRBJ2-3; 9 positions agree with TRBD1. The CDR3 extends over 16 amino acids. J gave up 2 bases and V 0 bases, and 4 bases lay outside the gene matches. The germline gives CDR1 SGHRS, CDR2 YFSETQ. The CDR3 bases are TGCGCCAGCAGCTTGGTGGGGACAGGGTTCACAGATACGCAGTATTTT. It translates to CASSLVGTGFTDTQYF.

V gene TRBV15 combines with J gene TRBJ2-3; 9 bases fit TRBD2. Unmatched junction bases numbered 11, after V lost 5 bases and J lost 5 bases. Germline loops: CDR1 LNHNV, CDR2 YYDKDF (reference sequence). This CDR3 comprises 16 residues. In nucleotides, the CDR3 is TGTGCCACCAGCGCAAAGGTGGCGGGGGGGCAAGATACGCAGTATTTT. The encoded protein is CATSAKVAGGQDTQYF.